This TCR beta chain was observed in a study of CD8+ T cells in alopecia areata (dated by TCRdb to 2016 to 2018). Study-level background: The treated patients, all with moderate-to-severe alopecia areata, were enrolled in an open-label pilot trial of oral tofacitinib given at 5 to 10 mg twice daily. Patients stayed on tofacitinib for 6 to 18 months and then had 6 months of follow-up off drug so that delayed response and recurrence could be assessed. The SALT score, which quantifies the percentage of affected scalp surface area, was used to measure disease severity in treated patients. The study used high-throughput TCRbeta sequencing to examine T cell clonal expansion in alopecia areata, in both the C3H/HeJ mouse model and human patients. In humans, TCRbeta sequencing was performed on scalp tissue and on sorted CD4+ and CD8+ peripheral blood T cells from healthy controls and from patients with patchy or totalis/universalis alopecia areata. Tofacitinib-treated patients had biopsies at baseline and at 4 and 24 weeks of treatment, with a later scalp biopsy in several patients. Clonality in the scalp was compared among normal scalp (n=4), patchy alopecia areata scalp (n=8), and alopecia totalis/universalis scalp (n=8). RNA came from the PAXgene miRNA kit for fixed scalp, the miRNeasy kit for PBMCs, and the RNeasy kit for mouse skin. Amplification of TCRbeta CDR3 regions was done by immunoSEQ multiplex PCR using 35 Vbeta forward primers and 13 Jbeta reverse primers. Study-wide conclusions, independent of this receptor: Tofacitinib significantly lowered scalp clonality and the number of expanded CD8+ clones among the top 100 scalp clones. Higher clonality and more expanded CD8+ clones were observed in lesional scalp than in normal scalp, particularly in alopecia totalis/universalis, a finding suggestive of antigenic drive. Unlike mouse skin, where gammadelta T cells dominate, normal human skin contains resident alphabeta T cells that get sequenced too, which complicates analysis of the scalp TCR repertoire. Many expanded lesional clones persisted in scalp and blood during tofacitinib treatment, which may partly explain relapse after stopping treatment. Shared TCR sequences between patients were less evident than in mice, which may be partly attributable to HLA diversity in the patient population. Because the treated cohort was small and had only one nonresponder, larger studies are needed to examine links between baseline CD8+ expansion and response.

The library relied on the immunoSEQ multiplex PCR assay. RNA was extracted from all samples and reverse transcribed into cDNA as template for TCR sequencing. First-strand cDNA was synthesized using SuperScript III with a 2:1 mix of oligo-dT and random hexamers. A synthetic immune receptor repertoire was used to gauge amplification bias, and whatever bias remained was removed computationally. In the original analysis: Raw reads were preprocessed for error removal, and CDR3 was defined according to IMGT conventions as running from the conserved cysteine to phenylalanine. Clonality was computed as 1 minus the Shannon entropy, with the entropy normalized by log2 of the number of productive unique TCRs. Whether each scalp clone was CD4 or CD8 was inferred by checking scalp TCRbeta sequences against the CD4 and CD8 repertoires from sorted blood. This is the immuneACCESS table as TCRdb keeps it, with only in-frame sequences that have V and J called. A part of the clones is gone; compared with another copy, unresolved V genes explain less than half, and the rest is unexplained. D and trimming come from the DNA, and the V and J calls and clone size come from that table. The sample contains under 350,000 clones, 58% of them found a single time. Less than 2% of the sample goes to the ten largest clones.

V is cut by 0 bases and J by 6 bases, and the space between the germline ends is 21 bases. CDR1 and CDR2 are drawn from the germline V gene: SGHDN, FVKESK. The CDR3 measures 17 amino acids from cysteine to phenylalanine. The kept DNA is CDR3 alone, 51 bases in frame from the first base. In this sample, this clone turned up a few times. Its antigen is unknown. No much larger clone exists at a distance of one base, and base qualities are not known. Reading the label with the study, this specimen's time point is: 24 weeks on oral tofacitinib. The sample's treatment or condition label is to be understood as: oral pan-JAK inhibitor, 5-10 mg twice daily. From alopecia areata patients, peripheral blood was collected along with lesional scalp punch biopsies. PBMCs were isolated by density centrifugation and stained for CD3, CD4 and CD8, after which CD4+ and CD8+ T cells were sorted on a FACSAria.

This receptor was obtained from a human donor with alopecia areata. Sequencing used CD4+ T cells sorted from blood, obtained at week 24, from a patient treated with tofacitinib. This chain is built from TRBV14 and TRBJ2-7, with no confident D gene call. The bases are TGTGCCAGCAGCCAAGATCCGGAACCAGCGAGAAGTGGCGAGCAGTACTTC. It translates as CASSQDPEPARSGEQYF.